Listed here is a single TCR beta chain. Its specificity is not known. Germline and junction disagree at one end, which may indicate a read error. The library came from three nested PCR rounds adapted from ARM-PCR protocols. In TCRdb, the multiplex PCR reads were re-called with MiXCR into one record per CDR3 protein. Counted here are some 99,000 distinct CDR3 sequences, 60% to 70% occurring once; the ten biggest clones make up around 17%. The entry originates in a study of tumor and adjacent non-tumor tissue in lung cancer. Whole-study context: The patients, 10 to 11 men and a handful of women, were about 31 to 80 with stage I to III disease. Study-wide results and limits: Significantly higher TCR diversity was found in tumor than normal lung.

RNA was extracted from bulk tissue without any cell sorting. Distant lung tissue was collected more than 3 cm away from the tumor edge. Donors were chemotherapy-naive, newly diagnosed lung cancer surgical patients in China, August–late 2014. The CDR3 sequence is 13 residues long. Germline assignment: CDR1 SGHAT and CDR2 FQNNGV. Input material: distant non-tumor lung tissue. This TCR came from a man aged 60-69 years with non-small cell lung cancer. This chain connects TRBV11-2 to TRBJ2-2; a possible D gene is TRBD2 (5 bases). The CDR3 here is CSSSLEDTGELFF. In DNA form, the CDR3 reads TGTTCCAGCAGCTTAGAAGACACCGGGGAGCTATTTTTT.